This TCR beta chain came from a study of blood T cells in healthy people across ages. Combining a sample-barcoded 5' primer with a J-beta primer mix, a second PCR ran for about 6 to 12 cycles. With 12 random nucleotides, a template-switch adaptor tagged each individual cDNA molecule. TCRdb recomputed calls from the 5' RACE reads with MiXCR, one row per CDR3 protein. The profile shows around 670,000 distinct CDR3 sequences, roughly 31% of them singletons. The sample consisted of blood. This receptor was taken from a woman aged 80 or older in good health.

The CDR3 loop is CASSLGGTGTMRYTF. The DNA for the CDR3 is TGTGCCAGCAGCTTAGGGGGGACAGGCACTATGCGCTACACCTTC. This chain uses TRBV7-9 with TRBJ1-2; the match to TRBD1 covers 8 bases. This CDR3 spans 15 amino acids. The V gene end was trimmed by 1 base and the J gene end by 9 bases; junction bases not matched to a gene: 10. Germline-derived CDR1 and CDR2 are SEHNR and FQNEAQ (reference sequence).